Detailed here is one T cell receptor (beta chain). The record originates from a study of blood T cell repertoires in COVID-19. The overall study: Specimens from acute and convalescent COVID-19 originated in the United States, Italy and Spain. T cells, B-cell-depleted T cells, or PBMCs provided the cDNA or gDNA that served as material.

In the authors' methods: Estimation of nucleated cell counts relied on the amplification of reference gene primers. Repertoires were generated with immunoSEQ multiplex PCR, while TCRdb's copy carries only in-frame clones and drops some. V and J calls and clone size are copied from that table; D and trimming were computed from the DNA. The sample lists around 190,000 clones; 70% to 80% were seen once. Trimming pared 0 bases from V and 5 bases from J, leaving 14 bases between. Looked up from germline, CDR1 is LGHNA and CDR2 is YNFKEQ. This CDR3 is built from 15 residues. The sequenced sample was peripheral blood. This TCR was sampled from a woman aged 40 to 50 with COVID-19, enrolled during active disease. This chain joins TRBV4-2 and TRBJ2-7; weak D call: TRBD2 (5 bases). The CDR3 sequence is CASSQDPSTRDEQYF. DNA for the CDR3: TGTGCCAGCAGCCAAGATCCCTCCACTAGGGACGAGCAGTACTTC.